These 20 T cell receptor beta chains share one sample of origin, sequenced in a study of blood T cell repertoires in COVID-19. TCRdb's table, derived via immunoSEQ multiplex PCR, lists solely in-frame clones and lacks some. Of hundreds of thousands of clones listed, around 91% are singletons. Sequencing was carried out using peripheral blood. These receptors all come from a woman aged 18-29 years who had recovered from COVID-19.

This sequence joins TRBV6-4 and TRBJ2-7; D possibly corresponds to TRBD1 (6 bases). There are 13 residues in the CDR3. Trimming stripped 4 bases from V and 6 bases from J, with 13 bases between. The germline V gene encodes CDR1 MRHNA and CDR2 SNTAGT. For the CDR3, the DNA is TGTGCCAGCAGTGGACTCCAGGGGTGCGAGCAGTACGTC. Its translation: CASSGLQGCEQYV.

The chain combines TRBV9 with TRBJ2-2, with TRBD1 matching over 8 bases. The germline gives CDR1 SGDLS, CDR2 YYNGEE. This CDR3 spans 16 amino acids. V dropped 4 bases and J dropped 1; count of bases not matched to a gene: 6. Here the CDR3 DNA reads TGTGCCAGCAGCCACAGCGGACAGGGGAACACCGGGGAGCTGTTTTTT. As protein: CASSHSGQGNTGELFF.

The V call is TRBV5-1, the J call TRBJ2-1; 8 nucleotides line up with TRBD2. The V and J ends lost 3 bases and 8 bases, in that order; junction bases with no gene match: 10. The CDR3 is made up of 15 amino acids. The germline gives CDR1 SGHRS, CDR2 YFSETQ. The CDR3 DNA reads TGCGCCAGCAGCTACTCCCCGGGACTAGGCGATGAGCAGTTCTTC. Its translation is CASSYSPGLGDEQFF.

The chain is built from TRBV7-2 and TRBJ2-7; a weak D match, TRBD2 (5 bases). Germline CDR1 reads SGHTA; CDR2 reads FQGNSA. This CDR3 spans 15 amino acids. Trimming took 1 base from V and 1 from J, leaving 11 bases between them. CDR3 DNA sequence: TGTGCCAGCAGCTTAGAACTAGTTAGTTCCTACGAGCAGTACGTC. This codes for CASSLELVSSYEQYV.

Worth noting for this clone: One end of the junction fails to match germline, which may point to a read error. Other DNA sequences in the sample encode the same CDR3. The chain links TRBV5-1 to TRBJ1-6; 8 bases line up with TRBD1. Germline assignment: CDR1 SGHRS and CDR2 YFSETQ. CDR3 length: 15 amino acids. CDR3 region: CASSPGSGGVSPLHF. The CDR3 bases are TGCGCCAGCAGCCCCGGTTCAGGGGGCGTATCACCCCTCCATTTT. The full variable domain, rest sourced from reference TRBV5-1 and TRBJ1-6, is KAGVTQTPRYLIKTRGQQVTLSCSPISGHRSVSWYQQTPGQGLQFLFEYFSETQRNKGNFPGRFSGRQFSNSRSEMNVSTLELGDSALYLCASSPGSGGVSPLHFGNGTRLTVT.

The chain couples TRBV24-1 to TRBJ1-2; 11 nucleotides align to TRBD1. The CDR3 loop spans 18 amino acids. CDR1 and CDR2 (germline): KGHDR, SFDVKD. Germline trimming cut 4 bases from V and 4 bases from J; bases unmatched to any gene: 13. The CDR3 nucleotides read TGTGCCACCAGTGACGGCGGGACAGGGGGAAAGAGGGTCTATGGCTACACCTTC. It is translated as CATSDGGTGGKRVYGYTF.

This chain connects TRBV5-4 to TRBJ2-1; the match to TRBD2 covers 9 bases. Germline assignment: CDR1 SGHNT and CDR2 YYREEE (reference sequence). This CDR3 has 17 amino acids. With V trimmed by 0 bases and J by 5 bases, 9 bases remained unmatched. The CDR3 nucleotides read TGTGCCAGCAGCTTGGTTCTAGCGGGAATCGTCCACAATGAGCAGTTCTTC. It codes for CASSLVLAGIVHNEQFF. Full variable domain (remainder filled in from reference TRBV5-4 and TRBJ2-1): ETGVTQSPTHLIKTRGQQVTLRCSSQSGHNTVSWYQQALGQGPQFIFQYYREEENGRGNFPPRFSGLQFPNYSSELNVNALELDDSALYLCASSLVLAGIVHNEQFFGPGTRLTVL.

V is TRBV5-4 and J is TRBJ1-2; D gene uncertain. Germline CDR1 is SGHNT and CDR2 is YYREEE (reference sequence). The germline V and J ends were trimmed by 2 bases and 8 bases, with 13 bases remaining between them. The length of the CDR3 is 13 residues. CDR3 DNA sequence: TGTGCCAGCAGCTTACCGGGATTCCAGGGCTACACCTTC. It codes for CASSLPGFQGYTF.

The CDR3 region has the DNA TGTGCCAGCAGCTTGGCCAGTAGGGGAAAACTGTTTTTT. Translating gives CASSLASRGKLFF. The J gene is TRBJ1-4, the V gene TRBV5-6; the D gene is possibly TRBD1 (5 bases). This CDR3 comprises 13 residues. CDR1 is SGHDT and CDR2 is YYEEEE in the germline V gene. V lost 0 bases, J lost 10 bases, and 10 bases lay in between.

V gene TRBV30 combines with J gene TRBJ2-3, with 8 bases lining up with TRBD2. The ends lost 3 bases at V and 4 bases at J; junction bases unmatched: 12. CDR3 length: 16 amino acids. Germline CDR1 is GTSNPN and CDR2 is SVGIG (reference sequence). The CDR3 spells CAWSTGTRYLADTQYF. CDR3 bases: TGTGCCTGGAGCACCGGGACTAGATATTTGGCAGATACGCAGTATTTT.

The chain combines TRBV4-3 with TRBJ1-2; the match to TRBD1 covers 9 bases. V was clipped by 3 bases and J by 4 bases; unmatched bases: 6. From germline, CDR1 is LGHNA and CDR2 YSLEER. CDR3 length: 15 residues. The CDR3 sequence: CASSHTGGRSYGYTF. The CDR3 DNA reads TGCGCCAGCAGCCACACAGGGGGCCGCAGCTATGGCTACACCTTC.

This clone was counted between two and nine times. Other DNA sequences in this sample translate to the same CDR3. This chain connects TRBV24-1 to TRBJ2-2; 8 nucleotides line up with TRBD1. V lost 4 bases and J lost 1; bases outside the gene matches: 4. The germline gives CDR1 KGHDR, CDR2 SFDVKD. This CDR3 comprises 16 residues. The CDR3 protein is CATSDPGTGNTGELFF. DNA of the CDR3: TGTGCCACCAGTGACCCCGGGACAGGGAACACCGGGGAGCTGTTTTTT.

The chain couples TRBV7-9 to TRBJ2-6, with 7 bases lining up with TRBD1. J gave up 4 bases and V 4 bases, and 13 bases lay outside the gene matches. The CDR3 runs to 18 residues. The V gene's germline CDR1 is SEHNR and CDR2 FQNEAQ (reference sequence). CDR3 bases: TGTGCCAGCAGCTCTACAGGGGCGGACTCTCTAGGGGCCAACGTCCTGACTTTC. This translates into CASSSTGADSLGANVLTF.

This chain connects TRBV7-9 to TRBJ2-3; D unclear. Germline CDR1 is SEHNR and CDR2 is FQNEAQ (reference sequence). V lost 5 bases and J 13 bases, leaving 10 bases between the germline ends. The CDR3 contains 10 residues. CDR3 protein: CASSPSREYF. In DNA form, the CDR3 reads TGTGCCAGCAGCCCCTCCCGGGAGTATTTT.

This chain uses TRBV18 with TRBJ1-2, with D perhaps matching TRBD1 (6 bases). CDR3 length: 14 residues. The germline CDR1 and CDR2 sequences are KGHSH and LQKENI. V lost 1 base, J lost 5 bases, and 11 bases lay in between. CDR3 nucleotides: TGTGCCAGCTCACCACGGGTAGGGGGATATGGCTACACCTTC. Translating it yields CASSPRVGGYGYTF.

The rearrangement links TRBV5-6 to TRBJ2-3, with D maybe TRBD2 (6 bases). There are 15 residues in the CDR3. Trimming stripped 0 bases from V and 3 bases from J, with 11 bases between. Germline CDR1 SGHDT, CDR2 YYEEEE. CDR3 region: CASSLVGRGTDTQYF. In nucleotides, the CDR3 is TGTGCCAGCAGCTTGGTCGGGAGAGGGACAGATACGCAGTATTTT.

The chain employs TRBV19 and TRBJ1-6; D gene ambiguous. Deletions cut 5 bases from V and 6 bases from J, with 11 bases between. The CDR3 totals 14 residues. Germline CDR1 is LNHDA and CDR2 is SQIVND (reference sequence). The DNA for the CDR3 is TGTGCCAGTAGTTTAACAGAATTTAATTCACCCCTCCACTTT. Its protein is CASSLTEFNSPLHF.

This sequence joins TRBV11-3 and TRBJ2-1; D is perhaps TRBD2 (6 bases). Per germline, CDR1 SGHNT and CDR2 YENEEA. Trimming cost V 4 bases and J 9 bases, with 16 bases left between them. The CDR3 is 14 amino acids. This CDR3 reads CASSSYGGGIEQFF. CDR3 in DNA: TGTGCCAGCAGCTCATACGGTGGGGGGATTGAGCAGTTCTTC.

The CDR3 coding sequence is TGCAGTGCTAGTCACGGGAATCCTAGCGGAGACTACAATGAGCAGTTCTTC. As protein: CSASHGNPSGDYNEQFF. The V gene is TRBV20-1, the J gene TRBJ2-1, with TRBD2 matching over 7 bases. In germline, CDR1 is DFQATT, CDR2 SNEGSKA (reference sequence). The CDR3 consists of 17 residues. Trimming cost V 3 bases and J 3 bases; bases outside gene matches: 14.

The chain uses TRBV6-2 or TRBV6-3 and TRBJ1-2; 8 nucleotides agree with TRBD1. The CDR3 is made up of 20 amino acids. Germline CDR1 reads MNHEY; CDR2 reads SVGEGT. V dropped 6 bases and J dropped 0; count of bases not matched to a gene: 21. This CDR3 reads CASSPRTGIRDLASNYGYTF. As DNA, the CDR3 is TGTGCCAGCAGCCCAAGGACAGGGATCCGGGATCTAGCGTCTAACTATGGCTACACCTTC.